What follows are 28 T cell receptor beta chains derived from one specimen sequenced in a study of shared clonotypes between healthy human individuals. This table comes from immunoSEQ multiplex PCR, and its TCRdb copy is limited to in-frame clones, with some not included. This sample carries around 580,000 clones, 95% to 98% of them seen once, and the ten largest clones take 0.25% to 0.35%. CD45RO-negative CD8 cells positively selected for CCR7 made up the naive population, which excluded terminally differentiated effector memory CD45RA+ cells. The sample comprised naive CD8+ T cells sorted from blood. These receptors all come from a man in his thirties or forties in good health.

This clone appeared once. The chain has TRBV7-9 and TRBJ2-1; 8 bases are a match to TRBD2. CDR1 and CDR2 (germline): SEHNR, FQNEAQ (reference sequence). CDR3 length equals 14 residues. The V and J ends lost 4 bases and 7 bases, in that order; junction bases with no gene match: 6. CDR3 sequence reads: CASSSETSVNEQFF. The DNA for the CDR3 is TGTGCCAGCAGCTCGGAGACTAGCGTAAATGAGCAGTTCTTC.

This chain uses TRBV6-5 with TRBJ1-1, with D maybe TRBD1 (6 bases). CDR1 and CDR2 from the germline V gene are MNHEY and SVGAGI. V was cut by 2 bases and J by 5 bases, with 12 bases left in between. The CDR3 totals 14 residues. The CDR3 loop reads CASSYTGQLTEAFF. The DNA of the CDR3 is TGTGCCAGCAGTTACACCGGACAGCTGACTGAAGCTTTCTTT.

This rearrangement joins TRBV13 to TRBJ1-2; possibly TRBD1 for D (5 bases). The CDR3 is 13 residues long. V was cut by 3 bases and J by 3 bases, with 8 bases left in between. Germline V gene sequence: CDR1 PRHDT, CDR2 FYEKMQ (reference sequence). DNA for the CDR3: TGTGCCAGCAGCTTTCAGGGTGACTATGGCTACACCTTC. As protein: CASSFQGDYGYTF.

This sequence joins TRBV11-2 and TRBJ2-1; 10 positions agree with TRBD2. With V trimmed by 2 bases and J by 6 bases, 4 bases remained unmatched. The germline V gene encodes CDR1 SGHAT and CDR2 FQNNGV. The CDR3 sequence is 15 residues long. CDR3 nucleotide sequence: TGTGCCAGCAGCTTATCCAGCGGGAGGGGCAATGAGCAGTTCTTC. As protein: CASSLSSGRGNEQFF.

The chain carries TRBV10-2 and TRBJ2-5; 7 nucleotides match TRBD2. Germline assignment: CDR1 WSHSY and CDR2 SAAADI. The CDR3 is made up of 14 amino acids. V shed 8 bases, J shed 5 bases, and the junction held 11 bases outside the gene matches. CDR3 residues: CASEGREGMETQYF. Here the CDR3 DNA reads TGCGCCAGCGAGGGGAGGGAGGGTATGGAGACCCAGTACTTC.

CDR3 DNA: TGTGCCAGCAGCGGAAGGACTAGCGGCCCCAACTACAATGAGCAGTTCTTC. Protein: CASSGRTSGPNYNEQFF. This chain links TRBV9 with TRBJ2-1, with 10 positions matching TRBD2. Trimming at V came to 3 bases and at J to 3 bases, leaving 9 bases not matched to a gene. This CDR3 has 17 amino acids. Germline values: CDR1 SGDLS, CDR2 YYNGEE.

The chain uses TRBV5-4 and TRBJ2-3; no definite D call. Germline CDR1 SGHNT, CDR2 YYREEE (reference sequence). V was cut by 4 bases and J by 5 bases, with 8 bases left in between. The CDR3 runs 12 residues. CDR3 sequence (DNA): TGTGCCAGCAGCCCGAAACGAGATACGCAGTATTTT. Protein: CASSPKRDTQYF.

The chain has TRBV7-6 and TRBJ2-2; D might be TRBD1 or TRBD2, each matching 5 bases. From germline, CDR1 is SGHVS and CDR2 FNYEAQ. CDR3 length: 16 amino acids. V dropped 0 bases and J dropped 4 bases, with 12 bases sitting between them. This CDR3 reads CASSLAWGSGTGELFF. DNA of the CDR3: TGTGCCAGCAGCTTAGCTTGGGGGAGTGGCACCGGGGAGCTGTTTTTT. Full variable domain (remainder filled in from reference TRBV7-6 and TRBJ2-2): GAGVSQSPRYKVTKRGQDVALRCDPISGHVSLYWYRQALGQGPEFLTYFNYEAQQDKSGLPNDRFSAERPEGSISTLTIQRTEQRDSAMYRCASSLAWGSGTGELFFGEGSRLTVL.

The chain has TRBV11-2 and TRBJ2-7; a weak D match, TRBD1 (6 bases). The CDR3 covers 16 residues. V was cut by 1 base and J by 6 bases, with 19 bases left in between. CDR1 and CDR2 (germline): SGHAT, FQNNGV. CDR3 sequence reads: CASSLVDGTGWGEQYF. The CDR3 coding sequence is TGTGCCAGCAGCTTAGTGGATGGAACAGGGTGGGGCGAGCAGTACTTC. The entire variable domain, with the rest obtained from reference TRBV11-2 and TRBJ2-7, is as follows: EAGVAQSPRYKIIEKRQSVAFWCNPISGHATLYWYQQILGQGPKLLIQFQNNGVVDDSQLPKDRFSAERLKGVDSTLKIQPAKLEDSAVYLCASSLVDGTGWGEQYFGPGTRLTVT.

The count of this clone is one. Other nucleotide sequences in the sample specify the same CDR3. The chain recombines TRBV7-3 with TRBJ2-2; D gene uncertain. The CDR3 covers 14 residues. With 2 bases removed from V and 2 bases from J, the gap between germline ends came to 6 bases. CDR1 is SGHTA, CDR2 FQGTGA, per germline. The CDR3 DNA is TGTGCCAGCAGCTTACTTGGTAACACCGGGGAGCTGTTTTTT. Encoded protein: CASSLLGNTGELFF.

The rearrangement joins TRBV6-5 to TRBJ1-2, with D unclear. Per the germline V gene, CDR1 is MNHEY and CDR2 is SVGAGI. Trimming took 6 bases from V and 8 from J, leaving 16 bases between them. This CDR3 has 13 amino acids. The CDR3 DNA sequence: TGTGCCAGCAGCGCCGGCCCCCTCGCCGGCTACACCTTC. Amino acid sequence: CASSAGPLAGYTF.

The chain couples TRBV7-9 to TRBJ2-7; the match to TRBD1 covers 10 bases. V shed 6 bases and J 2 bases; nucleotides not matched to a gene: 7. CDR1 is SEHNR, CDR2 FQNEAQ, per germline (reference sequence). The CDR3 covers 15 residues. Written as DNA, the CDR3 is TGTGCCAGCAGTAAACCGGGACAGGGGACCTACGAGCAGTACTTC. Its translation is CASSKPGQGTYEQYF.

For the CDR3, the DNA is TGCGCCAGCAGCCAAGATGAGGGCAGGGCGAGGGAGCTGTTTTTT. Residues: CASSQDEGRARELFF. J is TRBJ2-2 and V is TRBV4-1; D possibly uses TRBD1 or TRBD2 (5 bases each). The ends were cut back, 0 bases at V and 9 bases at J, with 14 bases in the middle. Germline-derived CDR1 and CDR2 are MGHRA and YSYEKL. This CDR3 spans 15 amino acids.

This clone occurred once. Here the CDR3 reads CASSRRDRGREEQYF. The CDR3 nucleotides are TGTGCCAGCAGCCGGCGGGACAGGGGGCGCGAAGAGCAGTACTTC. The rearrangement joins TRBV28 to TRBJ2-7, with 12 bases aligning to TRBD1. The CDR3 is made up of 15 amino acids. Germline CDR1 reads MDHEN; CDR2 reads SYDVKM. V lost 6 bases to trimming and J lost 7 bases; unmatched junction nucleotides: 10.

The chain combines TRBV7-9 with TRBJ1-2, with D hard to call. CDR3 size: 16 residues. V lost 3 bases, J lost 4 bases, and 18 bases lay in between. The germline V gene has CDR1 SEHNR and CDR2 FQNEAQ (reference sequence). The CDR3 sequence: CASSFGSSDYLYGYTF. CDR3 in DNA: TGTGCCAGCAGCTTCGGGTCGTCCGACTACCTCTATGGCTACACCTTC.

The gene calls are TRBV29-1 and TRBJ2-4; 8 bases match TRBD2. J gave up 2 bases and V 6 bases, and 3 bases lay outside the gene matches. This CDR3 is built from 13 residues. Germline lookup yields CDR1 SQVTM and CDR2 ANQGSEA. CDR3 nucleotides: TGCAGCGTGCGGGAGGAAACCAAAAACATTCAGTACTTC. Its protein is CSVREETKNIQYF.

This chain uses TRBV21-1 with TRBJ2-1; TRBD2 reflects the table's D call only, with no check against the DNA. TRBV21-1 is a documented pseudogene. This CDR3 contains 20 residues. CDR3 nucleotide sequence: TGTGCCAGCAGCGTAATCGGAACTAGCGGGAGGTTGGGCTCCTACAATGAGCAGTTCTTC. It specifies CASSVIGTSGRLGSYNEQFF.

The chain has TRBV14 and TRBJ2-7, with TRBD2 as a possible D gene (5 bases). Trimming removed 4 bases at V and 7 bases at J, with 14 bases between. This CDR3 has 13 amino acids. CDR1 is SGHDN, CDR2 FVKESK, per germline. This CDR3 is CASSLPSSREQYF. The CDR3 bases are TGTGCCAGCAGCCTTCCTAGCTCTCGGGAGCAGTACTTC.

V and J are TRBV29-1 and TRBJ1-1; a possible D gene is TRBD1 (5 bases). The length of the CDR3 is 16 residues. Trimming pared 5 bases from V and 0 bases from J, leaving 19 bases between. The germline gives CDR1 SQVTM, CDR2 ANQGSEA. The CDR3 coding sequence is TGCAGCGTTAGGGGTTCTGGGGGACTGTTGAACACTGAAGCTTTCTTT. Residues: CSVRGSGGLLNTEAFF.

This chain uses TRBV13 with TRBJ2-7; TRBD2 matches 13 bases. V shed 5 bases, J shed 5 bases, and the junction held 12 bases outside the gene matches. The CDR3 runs 17 residues. Per the germline V gene, CDR1 is PRHDT and CDR2 is FYEKMQ (reference sequence). The CDR3 is CASSLRLAGGWSHEQYF. In nucleotides, the CDR3 is TGTGCCAGCAGCCTTAGACTAGCGGGAGGTTGGAGCCACGAGCAGTACTTC.

The chain has TRBV9 and TRBJ2-5, with D perhaps TRBD2 (5 bases). This CDR3 has 13 amino acids. The ends were cut back, 3 bases at V and 4 bases at J, with 10 bases in the middle. The germline CDR1 and CDR2 sequences are SGDLS and YYNGEE. CDR3 loop: CASSGTSGETQYF. The CDR3 nucleotides read TGTGCCAGCAGCGGGACTTCAGGAGAGACCCAGTACTTC.

The chain combines TRBV15 with TRBJ2-3; D not resolved. The CDR3 covers 15 residues. Trimming pared 0 bases from V and 0 bases from J, leaving 7 bases between. CDR1 is LNHNV and CDR2 is YYDKDF in the germline V gene (reference sequence). The CDR3 sequence: CATSREESSTDTQYF. CDR3 coding DNA: TGTGCCACCAGCAGAGAGGAATCTAGCACAGATACGCAGTATTTT.

This chain uses TRBV7-9 with TRBJ1-3, with D perhaps matching TRBD1 (5 bases). Germline loops: CDR1 SEHNR, CDR2 FQNEAQ (reference sequence). V was trimmed by 2 bases and J by 0 bases, leaving 11 bases between them. The CDR3 has 16 residues. The CDR3 reads CASSLTRDLSGNTIYF. CDR3 nucleotide sequence: TGTGCCAGCAGCTTAACGCGGGACCTCTCTGGAAACACCATATATTTT.

In DNA form, the CDR3 reads TGCGCCACCCTCGGGAGAATATACAATGAGCAGTTCTTC. This encodes CATLGRIYNEQFF. The J gene is TRBJ2-1, the V gene TRBV10-2; D perhaps matches TRBD2 (6 bases). The germline V and J ends were trimmed by 10 bases and 4 bases, with 14 bases remaining between them. The CDR3 has 13 amino acids. The germline CDR1 and CDR2 sequences are WSHSY and SAAADI.

The rearrangement links TRBV11-2 to TRBJ2-7; D might be TRBD1 or TRBD2, each matching 5 bases. The germline gives CDR1 SGHAT, CDR2 FQNNGV. The CDR3 has 15 amino acids. Trimming shortened V by 5 bases and J by 2 bases, and 16 bases separated the two germline ends. The CDR3 nucleotides read TGTGCCAGCAGCGGTGGGGACCTAAAGCCCTACGAGCAGTACTTC. Its translation: CASSGGDLKPYEQYF.

CDR3 loop: CASSLEASGTTPGNEQFF. CDR3 coding DNA: TGTGCCAGCAGCTTGGAGGCTAGCGGGACAACCCCAGGCAATGAGCAGTTCTTC. The V call is TRBV7-9, the J call TRBJ2-1; 9 bases match TRBD2. J lost 6 bases, V lost 3 bases, and 15 bases had no gene match. Germline V lookup: CDR1 SEHNR, CDR2 FQNEAQ (reference sequence). The CDR3 contains 18 residues.

The DNA for the CDR3 is TGTGCCAGCAGCTTAGGAGGGATCGTCGAGCAGTACTTC. Its protein is CASSLGGIVEQYF. The rearrangement links TRBV7-9 to TRBJ2-7; possible D gene TRBD2, 5 bases. Germline CDR1 reads SEHNR; CDR2 reads FQNEAQ (reference sequence). Trimming removed 1 base from V and 6 bases from J, with 10 bases in between. This CDR3 contains 13 residues.

The genes are TRBV6-6 and TRBJ2-7; D call uncertain. V lost 0 bases and J lost 0, with 3 bases in between. The germline V gene encodes CDR1 MNHNY and CDR2 SVGAGI (reference sequence). This CDR3 is 13 amino acids long. CDR3 bases: TGTGCCAGCAGTTACTCGGGCTCCTACGAGCAGTACTTC. Translation gives CASSYSGSYEQYF.